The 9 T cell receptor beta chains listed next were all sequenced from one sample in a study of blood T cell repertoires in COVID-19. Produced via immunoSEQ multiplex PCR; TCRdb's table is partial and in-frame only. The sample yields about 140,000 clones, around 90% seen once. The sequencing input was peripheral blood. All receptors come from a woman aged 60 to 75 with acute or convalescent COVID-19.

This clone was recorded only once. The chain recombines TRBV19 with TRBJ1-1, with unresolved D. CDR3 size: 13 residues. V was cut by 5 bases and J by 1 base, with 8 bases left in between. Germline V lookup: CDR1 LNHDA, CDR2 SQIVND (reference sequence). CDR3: CASSLNSNTEAFF. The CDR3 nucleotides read TGTGCCAGTAGTCTGAACTCGAACACTGAAGCTTTCTTT. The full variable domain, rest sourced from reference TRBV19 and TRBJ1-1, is DGGITQSPKYLFRKEGQNVTLSCEQNLNHDAMYWYRQDPGQGLRLIYYSQIVNDFQKGDIAEGYSVSREKKESFPLTVTSAQKNPTAFYLCASSLNSNTEAFFGQGTRLTVV.

Written as DNA, the CDR3 is TGTGCCAGCAGCCTGGAGACTGGCTTCTATGGCTACACCTTC. Amino acid sequence: CASSLETGFYGYTF. This rearrangement joins TRBV7-2 to TRBJ1-2; D remains ambiguous. V gave up 5 bases and J gave up 4 bases, with 14 bases separating them. Looked up from germline, CDR1 is SGHTA and CDR2 is FQGNSA. There are 14 residues in the CDR3.

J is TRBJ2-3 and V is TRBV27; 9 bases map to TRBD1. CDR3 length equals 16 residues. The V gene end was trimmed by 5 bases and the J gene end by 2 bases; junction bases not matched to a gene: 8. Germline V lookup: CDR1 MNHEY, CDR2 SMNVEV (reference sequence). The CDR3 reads CASSAGTGSFTDTQYF. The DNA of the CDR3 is TGTGCCAGCAGTGCAGGGACAGGGTCATTCACAGATACGCAGTATTTT.

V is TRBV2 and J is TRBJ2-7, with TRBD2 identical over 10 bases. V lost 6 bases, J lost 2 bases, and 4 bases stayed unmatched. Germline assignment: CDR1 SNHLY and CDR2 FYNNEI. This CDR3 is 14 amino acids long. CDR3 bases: TGTGCCAGCAGAGTAGCGGGGGGCCCCTACGAGCAGTACTTC. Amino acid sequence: CASRVAGGPYEQYF.

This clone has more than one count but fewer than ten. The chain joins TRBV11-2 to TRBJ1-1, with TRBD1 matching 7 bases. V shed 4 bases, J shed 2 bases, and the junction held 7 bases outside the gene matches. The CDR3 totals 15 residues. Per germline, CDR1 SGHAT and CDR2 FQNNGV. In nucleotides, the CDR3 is TGTGCCAGCAGCTCGGGGACAGTAACAAACACTGAAGCTTTCTTT. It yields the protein CASSSGTVTNTEAFF.

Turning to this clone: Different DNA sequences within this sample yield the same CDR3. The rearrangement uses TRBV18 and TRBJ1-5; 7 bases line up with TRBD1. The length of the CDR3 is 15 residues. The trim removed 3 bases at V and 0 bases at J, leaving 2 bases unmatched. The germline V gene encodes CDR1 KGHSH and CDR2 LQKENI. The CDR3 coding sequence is TGTGCCAGCTCACCGGGACAGAATAGCAATCAGCCCCAGCATTTT. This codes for CASSPGQNSNQPQHF.

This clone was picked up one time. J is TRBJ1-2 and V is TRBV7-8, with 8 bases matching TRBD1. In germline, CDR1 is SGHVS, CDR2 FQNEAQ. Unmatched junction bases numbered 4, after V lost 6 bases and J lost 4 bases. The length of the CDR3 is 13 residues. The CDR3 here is CASSAGQAYGYTF. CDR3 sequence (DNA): TGTGCCAGCAGTGCGGGACAGGCCTATGGCTACACCTTC.

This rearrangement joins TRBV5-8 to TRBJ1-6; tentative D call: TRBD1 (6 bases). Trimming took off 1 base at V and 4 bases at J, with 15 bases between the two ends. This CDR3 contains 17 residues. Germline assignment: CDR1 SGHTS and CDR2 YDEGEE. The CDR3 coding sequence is TGTGCCAGCAGCTTGTTTCGGGACACACGATATAATTCACCCCTCCACTTT. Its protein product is CASSLFRDTRYNSPLHF.

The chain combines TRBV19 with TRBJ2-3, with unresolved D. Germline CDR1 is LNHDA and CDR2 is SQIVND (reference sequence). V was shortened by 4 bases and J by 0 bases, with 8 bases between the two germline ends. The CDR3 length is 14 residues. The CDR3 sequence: CASSTRTSTDTQYF. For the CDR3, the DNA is TGTGCCAGTAGTACCCGCACTAGCACAGATACGCAGTATTTT. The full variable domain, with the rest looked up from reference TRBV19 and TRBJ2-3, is DGGITQSPKYLFRKEGQNVTLSCEQNLNHDAMYWYRQDPGQGLRLIYYSQIVNDFQKGDIAEGYSVSREKKESFPLTVTSAQKNPTAFYLCASSTRTSTDTQYFGPGTRLTVL.